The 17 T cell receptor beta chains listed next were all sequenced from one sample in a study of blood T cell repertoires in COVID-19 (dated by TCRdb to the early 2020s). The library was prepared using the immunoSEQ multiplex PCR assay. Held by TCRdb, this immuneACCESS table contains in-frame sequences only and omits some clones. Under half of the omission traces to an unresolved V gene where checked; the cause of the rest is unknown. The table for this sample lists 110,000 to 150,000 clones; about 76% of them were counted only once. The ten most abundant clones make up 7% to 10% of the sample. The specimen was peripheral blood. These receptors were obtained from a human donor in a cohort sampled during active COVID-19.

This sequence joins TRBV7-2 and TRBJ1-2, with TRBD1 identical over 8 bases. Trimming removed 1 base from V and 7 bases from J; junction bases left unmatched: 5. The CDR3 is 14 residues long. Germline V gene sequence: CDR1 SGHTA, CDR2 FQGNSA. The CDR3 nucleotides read TGTGCCAGCAGCTTAGAGACAGGGGTTGGTGGCTACACCTTC. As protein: CASSLETGVGGYTF.

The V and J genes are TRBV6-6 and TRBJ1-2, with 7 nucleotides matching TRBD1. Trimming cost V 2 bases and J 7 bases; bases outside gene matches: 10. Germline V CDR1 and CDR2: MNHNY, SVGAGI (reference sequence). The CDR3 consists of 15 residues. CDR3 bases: TGTGCCAGCAGTTACACCCCCGGGACAGTATCTGGCTACACCTTC. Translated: CASSYTPGTVSGYTF.

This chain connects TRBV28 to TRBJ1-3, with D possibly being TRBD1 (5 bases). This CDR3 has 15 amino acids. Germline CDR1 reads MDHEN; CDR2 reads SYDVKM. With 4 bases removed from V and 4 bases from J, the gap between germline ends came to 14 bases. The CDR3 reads CASSSASDTGNTIYF. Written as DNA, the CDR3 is TGTGCCAGCAGTTCCGCCTCGGACACCGGAAACACCATATATTTT.

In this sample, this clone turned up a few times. CDR3 loop: CASSQVGAGGPTGELFF. In DNA form, the CDR3 reads TGTGCCAGCAGCCAAGTAGGTGCGGGAGGGCCCACCGGGGAGCTGTTTTTT. This sequence joins TRBV4-2 and TRBJ2-2, with 9 bases aligning to TRBD2. Trimming cost V 1 base and J 4 bases; bases outside gene matches: 7. The CDR3 is 17 amino acids. CDR1 LGHNA and CDR2 YNFKEQ come from the germline V gene.

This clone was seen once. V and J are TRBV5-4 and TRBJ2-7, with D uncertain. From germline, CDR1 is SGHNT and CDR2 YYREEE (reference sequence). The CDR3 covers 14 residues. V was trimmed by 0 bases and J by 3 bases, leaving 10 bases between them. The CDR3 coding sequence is TGTGCCAGCAGCTTGGGTTTAGAAAACTACGAGCAGTACTTC. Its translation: CASSLGLENYEQYF. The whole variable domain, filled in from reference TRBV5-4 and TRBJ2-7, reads ETGVTQSPTHLIKTRGQQVTLRCSSQSGHNTVSWYQQALGQGPQFIFQYYREEENGRGNFPPRFSGLQFPNYSSELNVNALELDDSALYLCASSLGLENYEQYFGPGTRLTVT.

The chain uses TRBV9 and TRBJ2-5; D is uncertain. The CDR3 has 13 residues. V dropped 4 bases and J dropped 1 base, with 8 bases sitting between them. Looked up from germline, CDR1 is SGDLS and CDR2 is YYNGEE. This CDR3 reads CASSSLSQETQYF. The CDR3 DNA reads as TGTGCCAGCAGCTCCCTCAGCCAAGAGACCCAGTACTTC.

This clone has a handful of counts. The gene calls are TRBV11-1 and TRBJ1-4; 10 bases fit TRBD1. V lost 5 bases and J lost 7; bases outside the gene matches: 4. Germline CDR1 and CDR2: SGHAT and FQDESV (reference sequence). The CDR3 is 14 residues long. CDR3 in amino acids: CASSGDRGGEKLFF. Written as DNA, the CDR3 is TGTGCCAGCAGCGGGGACAGGGGAGGTGAAAAACTGTTTTTT.

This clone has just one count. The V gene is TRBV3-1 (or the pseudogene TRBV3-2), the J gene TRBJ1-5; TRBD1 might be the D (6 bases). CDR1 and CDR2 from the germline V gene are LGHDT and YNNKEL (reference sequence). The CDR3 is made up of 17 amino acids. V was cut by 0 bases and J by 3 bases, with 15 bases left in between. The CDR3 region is CASSQDRGGRNNQPQHF. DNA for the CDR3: TGTGCCAGCAGCCAAGATAGGGGGGGGCGTAACAATCAGCCCCAGCATTTT.

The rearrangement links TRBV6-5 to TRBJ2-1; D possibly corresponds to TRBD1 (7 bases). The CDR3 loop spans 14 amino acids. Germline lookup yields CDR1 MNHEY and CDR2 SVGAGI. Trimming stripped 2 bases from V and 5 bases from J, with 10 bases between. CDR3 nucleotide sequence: TGTGCCAGCAGTTACAGGAGGGGGCACAATGAGCAGTTCTTC. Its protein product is CASSYRRGHNEQFF.

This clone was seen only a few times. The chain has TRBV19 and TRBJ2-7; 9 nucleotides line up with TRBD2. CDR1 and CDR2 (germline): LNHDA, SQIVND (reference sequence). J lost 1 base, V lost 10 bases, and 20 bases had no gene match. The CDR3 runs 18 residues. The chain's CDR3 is CATQIIRASGKGSYEQYF. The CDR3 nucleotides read TGTGCCACCCAAATCATTAGGGCTAGCGGGAAAGGGTCCTACGAGCAGTACTTC.

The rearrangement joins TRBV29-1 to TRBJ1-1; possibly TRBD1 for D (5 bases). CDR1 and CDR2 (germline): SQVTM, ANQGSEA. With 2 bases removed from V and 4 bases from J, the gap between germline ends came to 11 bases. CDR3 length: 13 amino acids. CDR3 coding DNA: TGCAGCGTTGAATCTAGGGGTCTCACTGAAGCTTTCTTT. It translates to CSVESRGLTEAFF.

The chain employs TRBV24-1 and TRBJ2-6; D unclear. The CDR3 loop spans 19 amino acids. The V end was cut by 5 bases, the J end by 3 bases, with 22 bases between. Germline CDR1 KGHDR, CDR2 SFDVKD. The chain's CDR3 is CATSASDPISAFGANVLTF. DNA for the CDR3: TGTGCCACCAGTGCCTCAGACCCAATATCAGCGTTTGGGGCCAACGTCCTGACTTTC.

The chain's CDR3 is CASTPEAVPSSTDTQYF. CDR3 DNA sequence: TGTGCCAGCACCCCCGAGGCAGTCCCTTCAAGCACAGATACGCAGTATTTT. The chain is built from TRBV7-9 and TRBJ2-3; D uncertain. CDR3 length equals 17 residues. Germline lookup yields CDR1 SEHNR and CDR2 FQNEAQ (reference sequence). V gave up 7 bases and J gave up 0 bases, with 20 bases separating them.

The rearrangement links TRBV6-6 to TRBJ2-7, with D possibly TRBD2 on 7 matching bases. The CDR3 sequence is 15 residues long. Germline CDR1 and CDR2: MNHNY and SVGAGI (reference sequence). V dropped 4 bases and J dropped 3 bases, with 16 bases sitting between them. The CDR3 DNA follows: TGTGCCAGCAGTTTAGGGGGGGGCAAGGGCTACGAGCAGTACTTC. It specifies CASSLGGGKGYEQYF.

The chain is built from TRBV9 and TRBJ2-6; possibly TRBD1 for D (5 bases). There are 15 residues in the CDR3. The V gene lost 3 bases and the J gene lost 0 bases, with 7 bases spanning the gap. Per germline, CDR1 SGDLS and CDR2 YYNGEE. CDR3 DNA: TGTGCCAGCAGCGGAGACAGCTCTGGGGCCAACGTCCTGACTTTC. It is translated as CASSGDSSGANVLTF.

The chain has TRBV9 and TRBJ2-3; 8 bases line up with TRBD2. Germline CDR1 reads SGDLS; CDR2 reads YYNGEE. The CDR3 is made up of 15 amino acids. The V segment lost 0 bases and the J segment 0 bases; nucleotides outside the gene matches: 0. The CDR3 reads CASSVAGGSTDTQYF. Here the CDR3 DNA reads TGTGCCAGCAGCGTAGCGGGAGGGAGCACAGATACGCAGTATTTT.

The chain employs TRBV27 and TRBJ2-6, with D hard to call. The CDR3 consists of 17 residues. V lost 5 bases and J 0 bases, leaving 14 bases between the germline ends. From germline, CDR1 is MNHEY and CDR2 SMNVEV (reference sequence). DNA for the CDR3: TGTGCCAGCAGTCTTAGGTGGGCCGCCTCTGGGGCCAACGTCCTGACTTTC. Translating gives CASSLRWAASGANVLTF. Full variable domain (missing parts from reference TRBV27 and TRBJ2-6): EAQVTQNPRYLITVTGKKLTVTCSQNMNHEYMSWYRQDPGLGLRQIYYSMNVEVTDKGDVPEGYKVSRKEKRNFPLILESPSPNQTSLYFCASSLRWAASGANVLTFGAGSRLTVL.